This T cell receptor (beta chain) was sequenced during a study of blood T cell repertoires in COVID-19 (dated by TCRdb to about 2020). For the wider study: The collaborator samples originated in the United States, Italy and Spain and spanned the acute and convalescent phases of COVID-19. A freely available public database, intended as a resource for researchers studying the immune response to SARS-CoV-2, is where the repertoires were released. Subjects who had been exposed to COVID-19, were actively infected with it, or had recovered from it provided the deeply sampled blood TCRbeta repertoires that made up the dataset. Nearly every sample came with metadata listing a de-identified subject ID, COVID-19 status, age in years and sex. Where HLA class I and class II types were available, the types were taken from metadata supplied by the sample provider, not from assay-based typing. The samples were drawn from two sources: the first 160 participants of the ongoing ImmuneRACE study, and 950 to 1,500 subjects contributed by 6 global collaborators. The prospective study material was composed of cDNA or gDNA derived from T cells, B-cell-depleted T cells, or PBMCs.

Points on this clone: The antigen this receptor binds is unknown. The sample holds no much larger clone one base away, and base qualities are not on file.

The study at large found these results: The amount of clinical and demographic metadata varied by source and participant and was provided uncurated.

Whole blood was collected in K2EDTA tubes by collaborating institutions according to the institutions' own protocols. For TCRbeta analysis, collaborators shipped samples as frozen whole blood, isolated PBMCs, or DNA extracted from either of those sample types. Taken from the germline V gene (reference sequence), the CDR1 and CDR2 loops are MNHEY and SMNVEV. V is clipped by 7 bases and J by 8 bases, and the sequence between their germline boundaries is 17 bases long. Measured from the cysteine to the phenylalanine, the CDR3 is 14 residues long. Only the CDR3 DNA is retained, 42 bases long and in frame from the first base. TCRbeta CDR3 regions were amplified from genomic DNA using the immunoSEQ Assay, a bias-controlled multiplex PCR. Per the source publication's procedure: The number of nucleated cells in each sample was estimated from the amplification of reference gene primers within the assay. Sequence reads were collapsed and filtered to measure the absolute abundance of every unique TCRbeta CDR3 rearrangement. For each sample, productive Simpson clonality was calculated as the square root of Simpson's diversity index across productive rearrangements. The table comes from immuneACCESS by way of TCRdb, which keeps in-frame sequences with V and J called. Part of the clones is missing from these tables; in studies checked, under half for an unresolved V gene and the rest for unknown reasons. V, J and clone size were drawn from that table, and D and trimming were deduced from the DNA. The sample has more than 200,000 clones on record, about nine tenths of them singletons. The ten largest make up about 6% of the sample.

Sequencing was done on a sample of peripheral blood. The chain is made from TRBV27 and TRBJ1-4; the D region possibly corresponds to TRBD1 (5 bases align). This TCR came from an elderly man with acute or convalescent COVID-19. The nucleotide sequence reads TGTGCCAGCAAGGTGGACACGGGTAGGGAAAAACTGTTTTTT. Translated, it gives CASKVDTGREKLFF.